This T cell receptor (beta chain) was recovered during a study of blood T cell repertoires in COVID-19. The wider study: COVID-19 samples collected from the United States, Italy and Spain covered acute and convalescent phases. T cells, B-cell-depleted T cells, or PBMCs provided the cDNA or gDNA that served as material.

The CDR3 length is 13 residues. CDR1 and CDR2 (germline): SGDLS, YYNGEE. The V gene lost 4 bases and the J gene lost 4 bases, with 9 bases spanning the gap. Original handling: Amplification of reference gene primers provided the estimated nucleated cell counts. TCRdb keeps only in-frame clones here, not all; method: immunoSEQ multiplex PCR. V and J calls and clone size are copied from that table; D and trimming were computed from the DNA. The sample has tens of thousands of clones, about 80% seen once; the top ten hold approximately 12%. Source material: peripheral blood. The TCR originated in a man at least 80 years old with acute or convalescent COVID-19. The chain recombines TRBV9 with TRBJ1-3; no firm D call. The CDR3: CASSIHAGNTIYF. CDR3 bases: TGTGCCAGCAGCATACACGCCGGAAACACCATATATTTT. The full variable domain, in which reference TRBV9 and TRBJ1-3 provide the parts outside the CDR3, is DSGVTQTPKHLITATGQRVTLRCSPRSGDLSVYWYQQSLDQGLQFLIQYYNGEERAKGNILERFSAQQFPDLHSELNLSSLELGDSALYFCASSIHAGNTIYFGEGSWLTVV.